This T cell receptor beta chain comes out of a study of T cells in Graves' hyperthyroidism and ophthalmopathy. As for the study in general: Staff took peripheral blood when the initial diagnosis was made, before any treatment began.

Patients having uncontrolled infection, another autoimmune disease, pregnancy or lactation were not included. The study based diagnoses on clinical symptoms, serum thyroxine and TRAb, thyroid ultrasound and orbital computed tomography. In germline, CDR1 is SNHLY, CDR2 FYNNEI. Deletions cut 8 bases from V and 0 bases from J, with 8 bases between. The CDR3 is 12 residues long. The TCR beta CDR3 regions underwent amplification using RNA transcripts as the source. Initially, a first-round RT-PCR of the TCR CDR3 employed the HTBI primer set. Each CDR3 protein is one row after TCRdb ran MiXCR on the multiplex PCR reads. The sample holds some 300,000 distinct CDR3 sequences, around 20% seen once.

The genes are TRBV2 and TRBJ2-7, with D unresolved. This sequence originates from a man in his fifties with Graves' ophthalmopathy. Input material: blood. CDR3 bases: TGTGCCAGCGGATTCCACTCCTACGAGCAGTACTTC. Amino acid sequence: CASGFHSYEQYF.